This T cell receptor (beta chain) is from a study of cytomegalovirus exposure and HLA in healthy donors (dated by TCRdb to about 2017). Notes on the research overall: In an earlier analysis of around 540 of the donors, 250 to 350 Gb of sequence data and approximately 120 million unique TCR beta sequences from roughly 180 million T cells were reported. Around 320 gigabases of sequencing data and 70 million to 85 million unique TCR sequences were included in an early release covering under 650 HLA-typed donors. Of the approximately 370 genotyped donors, 81% were placed in the genetic ancestry cluster associated with self-reported Caucasian donors. The study aimed to test whether signatures of past pathogen exposure could be identified by cataloging public T cell receptors. The T cell repertoires of around 670 subjects were profiled by immunosequencing and related to cytomegalovirus serostatus. Besides the first cohort of around 700 subjects, a separate validation cohort made up of over 95 different subjects was used. High-throughput TCR immunosequencing, statistical association of individual TCRs with disease status, and machine learning were combined to predict cytomegalovirus infection status. A later analysis re-analyzed previously published TCR beta repertoires from 600 to 850 donors and added high-resolution HLA genotyping to study TCR occurrence patterns. Rather than using new phenotypic data, the later analysis identified candidate immune exposures from TCR beta sequences and from how often those sequences occurred across donors. An earlier analysis of several hundred of the donors applied high-throughput TCR beta sequencing to assess whether each TCR beta V gene segment acted as functional or pseudogenic. Donor age, sex, ethnicity and CMV serostatus were collected together with the repertoire data. A later genetic analysis used genome-wide SNP genotypes for about 55% of the 666 donors, treating that subset as a discovery cohort. Every repertoire in the discovery cohort had been generated on one and the same sequencing platform. HLA typing covered class I and class II loci at four-digit resolution. Typing coverage differed by locus: A, B, C, DRB1 and DQB1 were typed in about 620-640 donors, DQA1 in approximately 520, DPA1 in around 600, and DPB1 in just under 490. A handful of DR-DQ haplotypes were handled as single units for association and clustering because linkage in the cohort was strong. On average, 235,054 unique TCR beta nucleotide sequences were sequenced per donor among 300 to 500 genotyped donors of the cohort, with roughly 18% of those sequences being non-productive. Overall study outcomes, separate from this receptor: In vitro tests confirmed that a few of the cytomegalovirus-associated TCR beta chains recognize cytomegalovirus antigens. An association between a missense DCLRE1C variant and V-gene and J-gene trimming of TCR beta chains was found in a later genetic analysis and replicated in an independent cohort. When HLA alleles, especially DR and DQ, strongly co-occurred, attributing TCR associations to individual alleles was difficult. According to a later analysis, parvovirus B19, influenza, CMV and Epstein-Barr virus appeared linked to several top co-occurrence clusters. According to a later analysis, TCR association rates differed among HLA loci, with DRB1 alleles showing the most associated TCRs and HLA-C alleles showing the fewest. Because counts were too low, about 17 rarely observed V segments, including chromosome 9 orphons, were excluded from the earlier analysis of roughly 580 of the donors. While some public TCRs were present in many individuals, most TCR sequences turned up only very rarely across donors. According to the authors, the approach could potentially be generalized to other disease states and immunological phenotypes. Immune exposure information for the cohort was limited to CMV serostatus. In an earlier analysis of more than 500 of the donors, most TCR beta V segments appeared in productive rearrangements about 87% or about 30% of the time, broadly matching IMGT annotations. Compared with equally common non-associated chains, HLA-associated TCR beta chains in a later analysis were more clonally expanded and had lower generation probabilities. Most CMV-associated TCR beta chains appeared to be HLA-restricted in a later analysis, and the HLA associations seemed to be driven largely by CMV exposure. In the study, some 160 TCR beta chains were listed as associated with cytomegalovirus. Specific HLA alleles were associated with 15,000 to 20,000 TCR beta sequences at a false discovery rate of 0.05 in a later analysis. A cluster of highly shared sequence variants was judged likely to be a technical artifact of the sequencing pipeline. A further reported finding was that TCR beta sequences accurately predicted the HLA-A and HLA-B alleles for most subjects in the first cohort. HLA typing was unavailable for some donors at each locus, so association tests used only the typed subset. In a later genetic analysis, fewer N-insertions in productive TCRs were reported among donors in an Asian-associated ancestry cluster than the roughly 640-donor mean. Some IMGT-functional V segments, including TRBV6-2 and TRBV6-3, could not be distinguished by the 87-base-pair reads and were therefore excluded. Sequencing depth was assumed to be roughly uniform across donors in the presence/absence analyses, though that assumption may not hold. The classifier was reported to diagnose cytomegalovirus status with high specificity and sensitivity in both the original cohort and the validation cohort. In this cohort, only TCR beta chains were sequenced, and detectable features were limited by the absence of alpha or paired-chain data. Linkage disequilibrium might explain the correlated functional status among segregating V segments, but an unknown experimental factor could not be excluded.

The cohort was made up of around 720 healthy bone marrow donors. At the time of sampling, all cohort members were nominally healthy, though unrecorded immune exposures were likely present. The donor tested CMV seronegative, placing the donor among the roughly 350 seronegative members of the cohort. Each donor provided a peripheral blood sample, and peripheral blood mononuclear cells were used for TCR beta sequencing. Genomic DNA was extracted from the blood cell samples with the Qiagen DNeasy Blood Extraction Kit. The library was built by means of the immunoSEQ multiplex PCR assay. A mixture of 60 forward primers for TCR Vbeta segments and 13 reverse primers for TCR Jbeta segments was used in the multiplex PCR. The CDR3 region of rearranged TCR beta genes was amplified from genomic DNA by a multiplex PCR assay. The Illumina HiSeq System was used to sequence the amplified TCR beta libraries as 87-base-pair reads. The published analysis was carried out like this. In a later analysis, tens of millions of unique TCR beta chains were counted across the 666 repertoires, and roughly 10 million of these chains were shared by at least two donors. Raw reads were error-corrected and collapsed into unique sequences with a nearest-neighbor algorithm that merged closely related sequences to remove PCR and sequencing errors. CDR3 sequences were aligned to IMGT reference sequences to assign V, D and J gene segments. For a sequence to be retained, at least a six-nucleotide match to both a V gene segment and a J gene segment was required. Rearrangements were called productive when the CDR3 lacked stop codons and stayed in frame with V and J; all others were non-productive. CDR3 was defined according to IMGT convention as the region running from the second conserved V-encoded cysteine to the conserved J-encoded phenylalanine. In an earlier analysis of 500 to 650 of the donors, sequences lacking an unambiguous match to a single V gene segment were excluded. An earlier analysis of 587 of the donors called V segments functional above 56.7% productive rearrangements and segregating when the between-donor standard deviation exceeded 5%. A statistical classification framework was built for diagnosing cytomegalovirus status from the catalog of TCR beta chain sequences. In a later analysis, V and J genes were assigned by comparing TCR nucleotide sequences against IMGT/GENE-DB human TR gene sequences. In a later analysis, CDR3 sequences and most-parsimonious VDJ recombination scenarios were assigned using the TCRdist pipeline. A later analysis defined each TCR beta chain by its CDR3 amino acid sequence plus V-gene family, and excluded reads lacking a unique V-gene family. As a way to deal with suspected cross-contamination and a sequencing artifact, a later analysis dropped hundreds of nucleotide sequences that were highly shared and had low generation probability. In a later analysis, a clonal expansion index for each public chain was calculated from normalized within-repertoire ranks of inferred template counts. In a later analysis, generation probabilities were computed with a VDJ recombination model fitted to out-of-frame rearrangements, and the resulting probabilities were checked against IGoR. In a later analysis, hypergeometric tests were used to score TCR-TCR, TCR-HLA and TCR-CMV co-occurrence, with a repertoire-size bias correction applied to TCR pairs. False discovery rates were estimated in a later analysis by permuting HLA or CMV assignments 20 times. A later analysis grouped co-occurring TCRs with DBSCAN, adding TCRdist sequence similarity when clustering within HLA-allele-positive subsets. Repertoires with fewer than 30,000 or more than 120,000 public chains were left out of co-occurrence clustering, as were about 5 repertoires with anomalous nucleotide sharing. TCRdb limited this immuneACCESS table to in-frame rearrangements with V and J called. A share of clones is missing; checked studies link under half to unresolved V genes, and the rest is unexplained. V and J calls and clone size follow that table, whereas D and trimming were derived from the DNA. In this sample the table shows tens of thousands of clones, around three quarters of which occur a single time. The top ten hold roughly 7.2% of the sample.

CDR1 and CDR2 (MDHEN, SYDVKM) derive from the germline V gene. Counted from cysteine to phenylalanine, this CDR3 has 16 amino acids. The entry retains the CDR3 DNA only, 48 bases that are in frame from base 1. Germline trimming: 6 bases from V, 3 bases from J; junction bases outside gene matches: 9. Concerning this clone itself: Its antigen is still unknown. There are no base qualities to consult, and no much larger clone falls within one base.

The sequence links TRBV28 to TRBJ2-2; 8 central nucleotides agree with TRBD2. The receptor was isolated from a middle-aged woman in good health and CMV-seronegative. The source material was PBMCs. The CDR3 reads CASRPTAGDDTGELFF. The bases read TGTGCCAGCAGGCCCACAGCGGGAGATGACACCGGGGAGCTGTTTTTT.